This TCR beta chain came from a study of OX40 agonist ivuxolimab in advanced cancers. With respect to the entire study: Ivuxolimab was an agonistic, fully human IgG2 monoclonal antibody directed against OX40 (CD134), a costimulatory receptor. Intravenous ivuxolimab was administered to patients every 2 weeks at six dose levels: 0.01, 0.1, 0.3, 1.5, 3 and 10 mg/kg. Of the roughly 51 dose-escalation patients, hepatocellular carcinoma was present in 19, melanoma in around 15, renal cell carcinoma in 9 and head and neck cancer in 9. The dose-escalation cohort was 82.7% male with a mean age of around 62 years, ranging from about 23 to 85. Prior anti-PD-1, anti-PD-L1 or anti-CTLA-4 therapy was permitted, and checkpoint inhibitors had been received by about 36% of dose-escalation patients. Partial responses occurred in three dose-escalation patients: two with cutaneous melanoma and one with hepatocellular carcinoma. Peripheral TCRbeta sequencing aimed to test whether ivuxolimab altered TCR sequence diversity and caused clonal T-cell expansion. The paper reports the monotherapy dose-escalation portion (N of about 51 patients) of the phase I ivuxolimab trial.

What the work shows at the level of the full study, not this receptor alone: Low levels of normalized T-cell clonal expansion were also seen in some patients who did not respond. The antigen specificity of the clonally expanded peripheral T cells was not determined. At doses from 0.1 to 3.0 mg/kg, clonal expansion was seen in both CD4+ and CD8+ blood T cells between baseline and week 6. In partial responders in the 0.1-3.0 mg/kg groups, normalized peripheral clonal expansion was found to be among the lowest, especially among CD8+ T cells. On average, CD8+ T cells showed more expanded clones than CD4+ T cells after ivuxolimab.

Patients with a history of autoimmune disease or receiving systemic immunosuppression were excluded from the trial. Peripheral blood for TCR sequencing was collected from all dose cohorts at baseline, on cycle 4 day 1, and on cycle 7 day 1. Samples came from an open-label, multicenter, first-in-human phase I dose-escalation trial of ivuxolimab. Adults with locally advanced or metastatic head and neck squamous cell, hepatocellular, melanoma or renal cell carcinoma were enrolled in the trial. Before TCR sequencing, CD4+ T cells and CD8+ T cells from peripheral blood were sorted into separate populations. To sequence the TCRbeta CDR3 region, genomic DNA was isolated from the sorted cells. TCRbeta CDR3 regions were sequenced using the immunoSEQ Assay. This immuneACCESS table, as held by TCRdb, lists in-frame sequences with V and J called but not all clones. Of the missing ones, under half trace to an unresolved V gene in checked studies; the others have no known cause. Recorded for this sample are about 64,000 clones; 75% to 90% of them occurred a single time. The ten largest make up around an eighth of the sample.

Worth noting for this clone: The target of this receptor is not known. No base quality information exists; no much larger clone differs at one position.

The specimen was CD4+ or CD8+ T cells sorted from blood, collected in a trial of the OX40 agonist ivuxolimab. This sequence was found in an adult with an advanced solid tumor such as melanoma, head and neck, liver or kidney cancer.

The CDR3 protein sequence reads: CASSPIGRGGSYNEQFF. The DNA sequence is TGTGCCAGCTCCCCAATTGGGCGCGGGGGCTCCTACAATGAGCAGTTCTTC. Rearrangement joined TRBV11-2 to TRBJ2-1, and TRBD2 aligns with 7 junction nucleotides. Ends trimmed: V by 8 bases, J by 0 bases; bases unmatched to a gene: 13. The cysteine opens and the phenylalanine closes a CDR3 of 17 amino acids. Kept here is only the CDR3 DNA, which spans 51 bases and is read in frame from base 1. The germline V gene supplies CDR1 SGHAT and CDR2 FQNNGV.